A single sample is the source of the 2 T cell receptor beta chains below, sequenced in a study of neurological immune-mediated disorders. TCRdb recomputed calls from the 5' RACE reads with MiXCR, one row per CDR3 protein. The data contain roughly 88,000 distinct CDR3 sequences, under 4.5% of them seen just once; the ten biggest clones take up just under 3%. Sequencing used PBMCs. The receptor source for this set is a woman aged 45-65 years with multiple sclerosis.

The sample holds many counts of this clonotype. The chain employs TRBV5-6 and TRBJ2-1; 7 bases are a match to TRBD2. This CDR3 has 16 amino acids. V trimming: 0 bases; J trimming: 4 bases; junction bases outside the gene matches: 7. The V gene's germline CDR1 is SGHDT and CDR2 YYEEEE. CDR3 in amino acids: CASSLGFGGWYNEQFF. DNA of the CDR3: TGTGCCAGCAGCTTGGGTTTCGGGGGGTGGTACAATGAGCAGTTCTTC.

This clonotype was seen ten or more times. This rearrangement joins TRBV5-1 to TRBJ1-1; D remains ambiguous. This CDR3 spans 14 amino acids. Germline CDR1 is SGHRS and CDR2 is YFSETQ. The V end lost 1 base, the J end lost 5 bases, and 12 bases lay between the germline ends. The CDR3 spells CASSLYDLRTEAFF. CDR3 nucleotides: TGCGCCAGCAGCTTGTACGACCTGAGGACTGAAGCTTTCTTT.